These T cell receptor beta chains were read from a single sample in a study of identical twins. Each CDR3 protein gets one entry after TCRdb re-called the 5' RACE reads with MiXCR. The profile shows roughly 540,000 distinct CDR3 sequences, around 20% of them singletons. These same data were also listed under a study on T cells expressing NK-cell markers.

Sample: CD4+ T cells sorted from blood. The receptors come from a young woman in good health. CDR3s include the opening cysteine and the closing phenylalanine or tryptophan. Each record gives: CDR3 protein, D gene, J gene, CDR3 length, V gene. D genes are given only for firm matches.

CDR3 protein: CASSQLGTTRGGYTF; D gene: NA; J gene: TRBJ1-2; CDR3 length: 15; V gene: TRBV7-3
CDR3 protein: CASSLVLVVDTQYF; D gene: NA; J gene: TRBJ2-3; CDR3 length: 14; V gene: TRBV7-8
CDR3 protein: CASSDRVQSEQFF; D gene: NA; J gene: TRBJ2-1; CDR3 length: 13; V gene: TRBV6-4
CDR3 protein: CSVASLSYNEQFF; D gene: NA; J gene: TRBJ2-1; CDR3 length: 13; V gene: TRBV29-1
CDR3 protein: CASRPDRSSGELFF; D gene: NA; J gene: TRBJ2-2; CDR3 length: 14; V gene: TRBV3-1
CDR3 protein: CASSRQSAYEQYF; D gene: NA; J gene: TRBJ2-7; CDR3 length: 13; V gene: TRBV27
CDR3 protein: CASRAGGRMNTEAFF; D gene: NA; J gene: TRBJ1-1; CDR3 length: 15; V gene: TRBV7-2
CDR3 protein: CSVVRMTGNTEAFF; D gene: NA; J gene: TRBJ1-1; CDR3 length: 14; V gene: TRBV20-1
CDR3 protein: CASSYSAGSVTEAFF; D gene: NA; J gene: TRBJ1-1; CDR3 length: 15; V gene: TRBV6-5
CDR3 protein: CASSLGREGLKFNEQFF; D gene: TRBD2; J gene: TRBJ2-1; CDR3 length: 17; V gene: TRBV12-3/TRBV12-4
CDR3 protein: CASSSRTGARSYTF; D gene: TRBD1; J gene: TRBJ1-2; CDR3 length: 14; V gene: TRBV7-2
CDR3 protein: CASSVSQGRGTEAFF; D gene: NA; J gene: TRBJ1-1; CDR3 length: 15; V gene: TRBV7-6
CDR3 protein: CASSLAGGSNNEQFF; D gene: TRBD1; J gene: TRBJ2-1; CDR3 length: 15; V gene: TRBV5-1
CDR3 protein: CSARDSGEGFTQYF; D gene: TRBD2; J gene: TRBJ2-3; CDR3 length: 14; V gene: TRBV20-1
CDR3 protein: CASSYGHRDSPLHF; D gene: NA; J gene: TRBJ1-6; CDR3 length: 14; V gene: TRBV6-5
CDR3 protein: CASSLGQGEHYGYTF; D gene: TRBD1; J gene: TRBJ1-2; CDR3 length: 15; V gene: TRBV5-1
CDR3 protein: CASSLGVGGTGSPLHF; D gene: TRBD1; J gene: TRBJ1-6; CDR3 length: 16; V gene: TRBV5-1
CDR3 protein: CASSLGWELFF; D gene: NA; J gene: TRBJ2-2; CDR3 length: 11; V gene: TRBV7-2
CDR3 protein: CAIKRETEAFF; D gene: NA; J gene: TRBJ1-1; CDR3 length: 11; V gene: TRBV12-3/TRBV12-4
CDR3 protein: CASSRQGGSKNIQYF; D gene: NA; J gene: TRBJ2-4; CDR3 length: 15; V gene: TRBV7-3
CDR3 protein: CASTSPSLGTQYF; D gene: NA; J gene: TRBJ2-5; CDR3 length: 13; V gene: TRBV6-1
CDR3 protein: CSAREGWGEQYF; D gene: NA; J gene: TRBJ2-7; CDR3 length: 12; V gene: TRBV20-1
CDR3 protein: CASKGDGGEQYF; D gene: NA; J gene: TRBJ2-7; CDR3 length: 12; V gene: TRBV2
CDR3 protein: CAAGLQGDQPQHF; D gene: NA; J gene: TRBJ1-5; CDR3 length: 13; V gene: TRBV10-3
CDR3 protein: CASSPNEGAGANVLTF; D gene: NA; J gene: TRBJ2-6; CDR3 length: 16; V gene: TRBV9
CDR3 protein: CASSEAEAGLGEQYF; D gene: NA; J gene: TRBJ2-7; CDR3 length: 15; V gene: TRBV2
CDR3 protein: CSAATEGSGANVLTF; D gene: NA; J gene: TRBJ2-6; CDR3 length: 15; V gene: TRBV20-1
CDR3 protein: CSAPPLRENYNEQFF; D gene: NA; J gene: TRBJ2-1; CDR3 length: 15; V gene: TRBV20-1
CDR3 protein: CASSPLRAGVGNEQFF; D gene: TRBD2; J gene: TRBJ2-1; CDR3 length: 16; V gene: TRBV12-3/TRBV12-4
CDR3 protein: CSAKRSNTEAFF; D gene: NA; J gene: TRBJ1-1; CDR3 length: 12; V gene: TRBV20-1
CDR3 protein: CASSLRGGQSSYEQYF; D gene: NA; J gene: TRBJ2-7; CDR3 length: 16; V gene: TRBV7-2
CDR3 protein: CASRPTGQTYSNQPQHF; D gene: NA; J gene: TRBJ1-5; CDR3 length: 17; V gene: TRBV2
CDR3 protein: CSALGQYHTEAFF; D gene: TRBD1; J gene: TRBJ1-1; CDR3 length: 13; V gene: TRBV20-1
CDR3 protein: CSAGTQRDTQYF; D gene: NA; J gene: TRBJ2-3; CDR3 length: 12; V gene: TRBV20-1
CDR3 protein: CASRPWDRKTGELFF; D gene: TRBD1; J gene: TRBJ2-2; CDR3 length: 15; V gene: TRBV19
CDR3 protein: CASSPKASTDTQYF; D gene: NA; J gene: TRBJ2-3; CDR3 length: 14; V gene: TRBV7-2
CDR3 protein: CASRTGLPYNEQFF; D gene: NA; J gene: TRBJ2-1; CDR3 length: 14; V gene: TRBV12-3/TRBV12-4
CDR3 protein: CASSPSTRTDTQYF; D gene: NA; J gene: TRBJ2-3; CDR3 length: 14; V gene: TRBV18
CDR3 protein: CSGEAVSWDEQFF; D gene: NA; J gene: TRBJ2-1; CDR3 length: 13; V gene: TRBV29-1
CDR3 protein: CSLRGGANSPLHF; D gene: NA; J gene: TRBJ1-6; CDR3 length: 13; V gene: TRBV20-1
CDR3 protein: CATSRDSEETQYF; D gene: NA; J gene: TRBJ2-5; CDR3 length: 13; V gene: TRBV15
CDR3 protein: CASSLAGTPGELVF; D gene: NA; J gene: TRBJ1-1; CDR3 length: 14; V gene: TRBV5-1